The 6 T cell receptor beta chains listed next were all sequenced from one sample in a study of shared clonotypes between healthy human individuals. Method: immunoSEQ multiplex PCR; TCRdb's copy keeps in-frame clones and lacks some. The sample lists 400,000 to 600,000 clones, approximately 95% occurring once. The specimen sequenced was naive CD4+ T cells sorted from blood. The sample's subset: CD45RA+ positively selected. The receptors shown here come from a woman in her twenties or thirties in good health.

A few counts support this clone. The chain couples TRBV28 to TRBJ1-5, with TRBD1 as a possible D gene (5 bases). Germline V gives CDR1 MDHEN, CDR2 SYDVKM. The V and J ends lost 7 bases and 6 bases respectively, with 13 bases between them. This CDR3 comprises 13 residues. Written as DNA, the CDR3 is TGTGCCAGCATCAACGGGGGGACTCAGCCCCAGCATTTT. As protein: CASINGGTQPQHF.

This clone appeared once. The CDR3 reads CASSPVALLAGDLSYNEQFF. CDR3 nucleotides: TGTGCCAGCAGCCCTGTGGCCCTACTAGCGGGAGACCTCTCCTACAATGAGCAGTTCTTC. The chain has TRBV7-8 and TRBJ2-1, with 11 bases that match TRBD2. The CDR3 has 20 residues. Germline V gene sequence: CDR1 SGHVS, CDR2 FQNEAQ. Trimming took 5 bases from V and 0 from J; bases not matched to a gene: 15.

J is TRBJ1-5 and V is TRBV15; no clear D gene. Trimming took 7 bases from V and 5 from J, leaving 12 bases between them. This CDR3 is 13 amino acids long. Germline loops: CDR1 LNHNV, CDR2 YYDKDF (reference sequence). The CDR3 DNA reads TGTGCCACCACCGACGAACTTTATCAGCCCCAGCATTTT. Translation: CATTDELYQPQHF.

The chain joins TRBV6-6 to TRBJ2-7; 10 nucleotides match TRBD2. The V gene end was trimmed by 4 bases and the J gene end by 1 base; junction bases not matched to a gene: 4. Per the germline V gene, CDR1 is MNHNY and CDR2 is SVGAGI (reference sequence). This CDR3 contains 15 residues. The CDR3 sequence is CASSLTSGTSYEQYF. CDR3 bases: TGTGCCAGCAGTTTAACTAGCGGGACTTCCTACGAGCAGTACTTC.

The chain combines TRBV28 with TRBJ2-2; tentatively, D is TRBD2 (5 bases). Germline assignment: CDR1 MDHEN and CDR2 SYDVKM. The CDR3 totals 19 residues. Trimming pared 7 bases from V and 5 bases from J, leaving 29 bases between. CDR3 amino acids: CASTPFWPPGEEKTGELFF. For the CDR3, the DNA is TGTGCCAGCACCCCTTTCTGGCCCCCCGGGGAAGAAAAAACCGGGGAGCTGTTTTTT.

V gene TRBV7-3 combines with J gene TRBJ2-1; D assignment may be TRBD1 or TRBD2 (5 bases each). This CDR3 spans 16 amino acids. CDR1 and CDR2 from the germline V gene are SGHTA and FQGTGA. The V and J ends lost 5 bases and 7 bases respectively, with 21 bases between them. CDR3 sequence (DNA): TGTGCCAGCAGCCTCACCCCCGGGGCACAGGCGAATGAGCAGTTCTTC. This codes for CASSLTPGAQANEQFF.